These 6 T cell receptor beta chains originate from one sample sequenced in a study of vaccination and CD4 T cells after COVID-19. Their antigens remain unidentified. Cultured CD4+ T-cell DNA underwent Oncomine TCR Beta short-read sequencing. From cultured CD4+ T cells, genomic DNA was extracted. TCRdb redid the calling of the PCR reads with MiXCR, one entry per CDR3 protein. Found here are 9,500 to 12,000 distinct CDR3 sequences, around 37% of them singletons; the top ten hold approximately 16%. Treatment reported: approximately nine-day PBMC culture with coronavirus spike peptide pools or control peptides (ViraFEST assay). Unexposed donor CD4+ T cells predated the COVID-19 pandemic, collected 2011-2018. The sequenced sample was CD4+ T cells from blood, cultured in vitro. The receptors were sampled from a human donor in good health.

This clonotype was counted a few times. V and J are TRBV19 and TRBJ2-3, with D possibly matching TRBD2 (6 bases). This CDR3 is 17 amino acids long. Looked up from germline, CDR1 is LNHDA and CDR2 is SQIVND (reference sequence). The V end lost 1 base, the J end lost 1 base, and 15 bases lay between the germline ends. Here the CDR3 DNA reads TGTGCCAGTAGTATAGCGGCCACTAGCAGGGGCACAGATACGCAGTATTTT. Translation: CASSIAATSRGTDTQYF. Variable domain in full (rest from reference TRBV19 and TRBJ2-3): DGGITQSPKYLFRKEGQNVTLSCEQNLNHDAMYWYRQDPGQGLRLIYYSQIVNDFQKGDIAEGYSVSREKKESFPLTVTSAQKNPTAFYLCASSIAATSRGTDTQYFGPGTRLTVL.

This CDR3 is CASSWRLAGVTDTQYF. The DNA for the CDR3 is TGTGCCAGCAGCTGGAGACTAGCGGGAGTCACAGATACGCAGTATTTT. The chain is built from TRBV5-4 and TRBJ2-3, with TRBD2 matching 12 bases. The germline V gene has CDR1 SGHNT and CDR2 YYREEE (reference sequence). The CDR3 totals 16 residues. Trimming removed 3 bases from V and 2 bases from J; junction bases left unmatched: 4.

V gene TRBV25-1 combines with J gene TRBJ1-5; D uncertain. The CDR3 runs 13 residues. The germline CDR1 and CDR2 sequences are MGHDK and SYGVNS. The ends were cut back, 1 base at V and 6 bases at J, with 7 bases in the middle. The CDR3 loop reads CASSEFSGQPQHF. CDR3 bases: TGTGCCAGCAGTGAATTTTCGGGTCAGCCCCAGCATTTT.

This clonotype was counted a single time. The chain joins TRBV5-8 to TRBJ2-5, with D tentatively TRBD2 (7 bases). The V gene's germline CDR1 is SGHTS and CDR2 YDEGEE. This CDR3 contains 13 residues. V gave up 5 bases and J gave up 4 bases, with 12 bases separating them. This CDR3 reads CASRKRGGETQYF. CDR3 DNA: TGTGCCAGCAGGAAGAGGGGGGGAGAGACCCAGTACTTC. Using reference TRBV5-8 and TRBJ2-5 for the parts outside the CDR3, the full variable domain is EAGVTQSPTHLIKTRGQQATLRCSPISGHTSVYWYQQALGLGLQFLLWYDEGEERNRGNFPPRFSGRQFPNYSSELNVNALELEDSALYLCASRKRGGETQYFGPGTRLLVL.

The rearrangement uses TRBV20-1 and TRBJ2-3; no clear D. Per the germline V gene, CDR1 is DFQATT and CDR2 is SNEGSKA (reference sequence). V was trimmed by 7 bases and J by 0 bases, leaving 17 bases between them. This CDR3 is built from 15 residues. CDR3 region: CSVYGSPMSTDTQYF. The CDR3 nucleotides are TGCAGTGTCTATGGTTCCCCCATGAGCACAGATACGCAGTATTTT.

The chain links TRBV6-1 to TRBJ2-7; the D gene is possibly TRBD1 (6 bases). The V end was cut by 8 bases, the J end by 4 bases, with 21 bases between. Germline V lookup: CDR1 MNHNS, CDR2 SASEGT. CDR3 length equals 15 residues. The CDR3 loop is CASQLLGNRAYEQYF. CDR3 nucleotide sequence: TGTGCCAGCCAACTCCTTGGTAACAGGGCTTACGAGCAGTACTTC.